The T cell receptor (beta chain) described here comes from a study of blood T cell repertoires in COVID-19. On the study more broadly: Samples of COVID-19 (acute and convalescent) were obtained from the United States, Italy and Spain.

In the original workflow: How many nucleated cells were present was estimated from reference gene primer amplification. Sequenced by immunoSEQ multiplex PCR; TCRdb stores in-frame clones only, minus some. V, J and clone size are those of that table, while D and trimming were read from the DNA. The sample contains 310,000 or so clones, about nine tenths of which appear only once. Assignment of participants to cohorts was predicated upon participant-reported clinical history. This TCR was recovered from a young woman who had recovered from COVID-19. The sequenced material came from PBMCs or T cells enriched from blood (not recorded which).

In DNA form, the CDR3 reads TGTGCCAGCAGCACCCGGACTAGCGTCTACAATGAGCAGTTCTTC. Translated, it gives CASSTRTSVYNEQFF. This sequence joins TRBV7-2 and TRBJ2-1; TRBD2 matches 9 bases. V gave up 5 bases and J gave up 3 bases; unmatched junction bases: 5. From germline, CDR1 is SGHTA and CDR2 FQGNSA. CDR3 length: 15 residues.